These 8 T cell receptor beta chains originate from one sample sequenced in a study of T-cell reconstitution after alpha-beta-depleted transplantation in children. Unique molecular identifiers were built into the TCRbeta library. TCRdb used MiXCR to reprocess the PCR reads, holding one entry per CDR3 protein. The sample holds approximately 350,000 distinct CDR3 sequences; 10% to 15% are singletons and the top ten take over 3.5%. Sequencing was performed on PBMCs, taken from the stem cell graft. The origin of the receptors is a human donor who donated a stem cell graft to a child with Fanconi anemia.

CDR3 DNA sequence: TGCGCCAGCAGCGTAGCCGGGACAGGGGTGAAGTGGGCTTTCTTT. Amino acids: CASSVAGTGVKWAFF. This chain connects TRBV5-1 to TRBJ1-1; TRBD1 matches at 10 bases. Germline lookup yields CDR1 SGHRS and CDR2 YFSETQ. This CDR3 contains 15 residues. After removal of 4 bases from V and 11 bases from J, the junction contained 14 bases not matched to a gene.

A few counts support this clonotype. This chain joins TRBV6-2 or TRBV6-3 and TRBJ2-7; TRBD2 agrees at 7 bases. The CDR3 is 14 amino acids. CDR1 and CDR2 from the germline V gene are MNHEY and SVGEGT. J lost 1 base, V lost 6 bases, and 6 bases had no gene match. This CDR3 reads CASSPLADSYEQYF. The CDR3 region has the DNA TGTGCCAGCAGCCCCCTAGCGGATTCCTACGAGCAGTACTTC.

This rearrangement joins TRBV2 to TRBJ2-3; the match to TRBD2 covers 8 bases. The V gene's germline CDR1 is SNHLY and CDR2 FYNNEI. CDR3 length: 13 residues. V lost 6 bases to trimming and J lost 6 bases; unmatched junction nucleotides: 5. In DNA, the CDR3 is TGTGCCAGCAGCGGGGGGGTGATGGATACGCAGTATTTT. Its translation is CASSGGVMDTQYF. Drawing the rest from reference TRBV2 and TRBJ2-3, the complete variable domain is EPEVTQTPSHQVTQMGQEVILRCVPISNHLYFYWYRQILGQKVEFLVSFYNNEISEKSEIFDDQFSVERPDGSNFTLKIRSTKLEDSAMYFCASSGGVMDTQYFGPGTRLTVL.

This clonotype showed up just a few times. The V and J genes are TRBV11-3 and TRBJ2-1, with D unclear. CDR1 SGHNT and CDR2 YENEEA come from the germline V gene. Between the trimmed V and J ends, which lost 3 bases and 7 bases, there was a span of 7 bases. The CDR3 has 12 residues. In DNA, the CDR3 is TGTGCCAGCAGCTTCGGACCAAATGAGCAGTTCTTC. Protein product: CASSFGPNEQFF. Full variable domain (outside the CDR3, taken from reference TRBV11-3 and TRBJ2-1): EAGVVQSPRYKIIEKKQPVAFWCNPISGHNTLYWYLQNLGQGPELLIRYENEEAVDDSQLPKDRFSAERLKGVDSTLKIQPAELGDSAVYLCASSFGPNEQFFGPGTRLTVL.

The table lists this clonotype with many counts. The V gene is TRBV5-1, the J gene TRBJ2-3; a possible D gene is TRBD2 (6 bases). This CDR3 has 15 amino acids. V was clipped by 7 bases and J by 3 bases, with 18 bases between them. Germline CDR1 SGHRS, CDR2 YFSETQ. CDR3 loop: CASRPYGRGTDTQYF. CDR3 nucleotide sequence: TGCGCCAGCCGCCCCTATGGGCGGGGAACAGATACGCAGTATTTT. Looking up the rest from reference TRBV5-1 and TRBJ2-3 gives the full variable domain: KAGVTQTPRYLIKTRGQQVTLSCSPISGHRSVSWYQQTPGQGLQFLFEYFSETQRNKGNFPGRFSGRQFSNSRSEMNVSTLELGDSALYLCASRPYGRGTDTQYFGPGTRLTVL.

This clonotype was counted a few times. The chain carries TRBV11-2 and TRBJ2-1; 9 bases agree with TRBD2. Germline V CDR1 and CDR2: SGHAT, FQNNGV. J gave up 4 bases and V 2 bases, and 15 bases lay outside the gene matches. The CDR3 covers 19 residues. CDR3: CASSLYQFRTSGLYNEQFF. CDR3 sequence (DNA): TGTGCCAGCAGCTTATATCAGTTTCGTACTAGCGGGTTATACAATGAGCAGTTCTTC.

This clonotype was counted a few times. The chain has TRBV4-2 and TRBJ2-1, with D uncertain. The CDR3 loop spans 13 amino acids. CDR1 and CDR2 from the germline V gene are LGHNA and YNFKEQ. Trimming shortened V by 2 bases and J by 10 bases, and 12 bases separated the two germline ends. As DNA, the CDR3 is TGTGCCAGCAGCCAATCTGTGCGCGTGGAGCAGTTCTTC. It is translated as CASSQSVRVEQFF.

The rearrangement uses TRBV29-1 and TRBJ2-3; 7 bases align to TRBD2. Looked up from germline, CDR1 is SQVTM and CDR2 is ANQGSEA. This CDR3 has 15 amino acids. Trimming cost V 4 bases and J 5 bases; bases outside gene matches: 12. CDR3 bases: TGCAGCGTTGGACTTTTCGGCGGCGGGGGAGATACGCAGTATTTT. The encoded protein is CSVGLFGGGGDTQYF.